Each of the 7 T cell receptor beta chains below was sequenced from the same sample in a study of cytotoxic CD8 clonotypes in ibrutinib-treated CLL. Sequenced by immunoSEQ multiplex PCR; TCRdb stores in-frame clones only, minus some. The repertoire consists of approximately 340,000 clones, with under 70% occurring once and the leading ten covering about 6.7%. The specimen was PBMCs, collected after 36 months of ibrutinib treatment. These receptors were taken from a human donor with chronic lymphocytic leukemia.

This clone was seen once. The chain links TRBV9 to TRBJ1-6, with a weak D call TRBD1 (5 bases). The germline V and J ends were trimmed by 4 bases and 0 bases, with 11 bases remaining between them. Germline V gives CDR1 SGDLS, CDR2 YYNGEE. This CDR3 comprises 16 residues. CDR3 sequence (DNA): TGTGCCAGCAGCCCCTCAGGGAGCTCCTATAATTCACCCCTCCACTTT. This translates into CASSPSGSSYNSPLHF.

This clone was observed a few times. V and J are TRBV4-1 and TRBJ2-5; 7 bases are a match to TRBD2. Looked up from germline, CDR1 is MGHRA and CDR2 is YSYEKL. This CDR3 comprises 16 residues. The J segment lost 5 bases and the V segment lost 0 bases, leaving 9 bases of the junction unmatched. DNA of the CDR3: TGCGCCAGCAGCCAAGATGAACGTTGGGAGGGTGAGACCCAGTACTTC. Translating gives CASSQDERWEGETQYF.

The CDR3 reads CSASSYEQYF. CDR3 sequence (DNA): TGCAGTGCTAGTTCCTACGAGCAGTACTTC. This chain links TRBV20-1 with TRBJ2-7, with D uncertain. With 3 bases removed from V and 1 base from J, the gap between germline ends came to 1 base. The CDR3 is 10 amino acids. CDR1 and CDR2 from the germline V gene are DFQATT and SNEGSKA (reference sequence).

The chain is built from TRBV6-1 and TRBJ2-3, with D uncertain. The CDR3 is 15 residues long. Trimming took 0 bases from V and 0 from J, leaving 7 bases between them. The V gene's germline CDR1 is MNHNS and CDR2 SASEGT. The CDR3 sequence is CASSEAAWSTDTQYF. The CDR3 nucleotides read TGTGCCAGCAGTGAAGCGGCATGGAGCACAGATACGCAGTATTTT.

The CDR3 DNA follows: TGTGCCAGTGGCAGCCATGGCTACACCTTC. Translated: CASGSHGYTF. The J gene is TRBJ1-2, the V gene TRBV19; D remains unclear. This CDR3 is built from 10 residues. V was pared by 8 bases and J by 6 bases, with 7 bases between. In germline, CDR1 is LNHDA, CDR2 SQIVND (reference sequence).

This clone was counted between two and nine times. The chain has TRBV10-2 and TRBJ1-2; no definite D call. V lost 4 bases and J lost 5, with 14 bases in between. Germline loops: CDR1 WSHSY, CDR2 SAAADI. The CDR3 consists of 14 residues. DNA of the CDR3: TGCGCCAGCAGTGCCACCTGGGGAGGTTATGGCTACACCTTC. This translates into CASSATWGGYGYTF.

This chain links TRBV14 with TRBJ2-7, with D perhaps being TRBD1 or TRBD2 (6 bases each). V shed 2 bases and J shed 0 bases, with 23 bases lying between them. CDR1 and CDR2 from the germline V gene are SGHDN and FVKESK. The CDR3 runs 19 residues. CDR3: CASSQRGARGTGSSYEQYF. Here the CDR3 DNA reads TGTGCCAGCAGCCAAAGGGGGGCTCGGGGGACTGGTAGCTCCTACGAGCAGTACTTC.